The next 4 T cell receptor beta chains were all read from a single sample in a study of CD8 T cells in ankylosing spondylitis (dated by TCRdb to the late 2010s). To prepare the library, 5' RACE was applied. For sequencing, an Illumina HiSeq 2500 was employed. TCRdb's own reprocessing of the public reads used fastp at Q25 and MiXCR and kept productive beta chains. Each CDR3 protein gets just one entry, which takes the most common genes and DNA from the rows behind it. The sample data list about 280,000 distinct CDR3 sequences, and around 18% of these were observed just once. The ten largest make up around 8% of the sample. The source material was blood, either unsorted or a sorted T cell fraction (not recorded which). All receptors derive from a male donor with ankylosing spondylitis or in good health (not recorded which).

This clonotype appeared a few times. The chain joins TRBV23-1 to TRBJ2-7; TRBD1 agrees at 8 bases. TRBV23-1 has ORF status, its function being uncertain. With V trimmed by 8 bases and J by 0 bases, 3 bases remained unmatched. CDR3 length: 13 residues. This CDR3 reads CASSGTGSYEQYV. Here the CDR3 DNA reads TGCGCCAGCTCTGGGACAGGCTCCTACGAGCAGTACGTC.

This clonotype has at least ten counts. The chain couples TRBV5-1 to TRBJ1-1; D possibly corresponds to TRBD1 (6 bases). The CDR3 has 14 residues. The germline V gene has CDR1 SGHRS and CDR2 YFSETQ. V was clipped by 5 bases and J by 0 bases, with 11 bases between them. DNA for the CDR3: TGCGCCAGCAGGCCGGGACAAATGAACACTGAAGCTTTCTTT. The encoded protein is CASRPGQMNTEAFF.

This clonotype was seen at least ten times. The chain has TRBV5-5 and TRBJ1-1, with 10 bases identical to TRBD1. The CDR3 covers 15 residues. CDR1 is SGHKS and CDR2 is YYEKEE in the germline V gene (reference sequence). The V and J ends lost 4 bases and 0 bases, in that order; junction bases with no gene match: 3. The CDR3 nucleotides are TGTGCCAGCAGCCCGACAGGGGGCCTGAACACTGAAGCTTTCTTT. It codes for CASSPTGGLNTEAFF.

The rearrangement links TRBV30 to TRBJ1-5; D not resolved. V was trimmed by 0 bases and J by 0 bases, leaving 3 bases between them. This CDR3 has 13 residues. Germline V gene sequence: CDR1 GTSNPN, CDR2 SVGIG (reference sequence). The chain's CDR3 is CAWSVGSNQPQHF. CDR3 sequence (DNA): TGTGCCTGGAGTGTAGGTAGCAATCAGCCCCAGCATTTT.